Below, one TCR beta chain is given with its context. CDR1 and CDR2 (germline): MDHEN, SYDVKM. V was clipped by 5 bases and J by 5 bases; unmatched bases: 11. The CDR3 runs 16 residues. The sample belongs to a study of blood T cell repertoires in COVID-19. The method was immunoSEQ multiplex PCR; TCRdb's version includes in-frame clones alone and lacks a portion of them. Here the sample spans some 150,000 clones, roughly 90% being singletons. This sequence originates from a man aged 50 or older who had recovered from COVID-19. The V and J genes are TRBV28 and TRBJ2-1; 8 bases map to TRBD2. The sequenced sample consisted of PBMCs or T cells enriched from blood (not recorded which). CDR3 region: CASSPHGGEEDNEQFF. In DNA, the CDR3 is TGTGCCAGCAGTCCACACGGGGGGGAGGAGGACAATGAGCAGTTCTTC.